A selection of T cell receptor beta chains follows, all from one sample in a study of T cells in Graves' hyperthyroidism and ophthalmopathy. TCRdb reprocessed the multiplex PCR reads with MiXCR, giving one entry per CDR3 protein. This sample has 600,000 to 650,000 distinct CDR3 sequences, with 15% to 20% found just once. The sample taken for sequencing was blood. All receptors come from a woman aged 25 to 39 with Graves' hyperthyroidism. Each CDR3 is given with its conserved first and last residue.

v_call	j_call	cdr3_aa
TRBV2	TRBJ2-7	CASSDDAPPTGPYEQYF
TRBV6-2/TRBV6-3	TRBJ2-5	CASSSGTLYKETQYF
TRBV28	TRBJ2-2	CASSLLSNTGELFF
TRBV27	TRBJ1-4	CASSLNQGSFEKLFF
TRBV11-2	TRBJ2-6	CASSFTGANVLTF
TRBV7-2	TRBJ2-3	CASSLGSGILTDTQYF
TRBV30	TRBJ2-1	CAWSTPRTSGTNEQFF
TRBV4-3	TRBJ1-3	CASSQDIVLGNTIYF
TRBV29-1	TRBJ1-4	CSVSWEGEKLFF
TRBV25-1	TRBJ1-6	CASSEGLWTDLNSPLHF
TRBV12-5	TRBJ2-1	CASAPRGEYNEQFF
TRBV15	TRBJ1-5	CATSRLDSNQPQHF
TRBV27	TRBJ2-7	CASSFTGLAGEQYF
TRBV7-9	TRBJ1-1	CASSSPQGNTEAFF
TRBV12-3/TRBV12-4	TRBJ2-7	CASSLVSGRSSYEQYF
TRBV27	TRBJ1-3	CAGSSLEGLTGNTIYF
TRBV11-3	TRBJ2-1	CASSFAGGPKNEQFF
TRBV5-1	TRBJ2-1	CASSPRERARYNEQFF
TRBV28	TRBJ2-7	CASSLGRTYYEQYF
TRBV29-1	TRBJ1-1	CSGGGRMNTEAFF
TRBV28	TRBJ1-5	CASSSVAAYSNQPQHF
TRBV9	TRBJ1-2	CASRSGQVYGYTF
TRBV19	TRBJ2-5	CASSPTQVRGEETQYF
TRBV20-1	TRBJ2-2	CSARDGPTGELFF